The clone carrying this TCR beta chain was seen many times. Its antigen is still unknown. The study made its TCR cDNA through 5'RACE template switching. That step introduced a universal primer site along with UMIs. TCRdb re-called the 5' RACE reads with MiXCR, one entry per CDR3 protein. The data show roughly 50,000 distinct CDR3 sequences, roughly 7% seen once. This entry belongs to a study of T cells after yellow fever vaccination. V lost 1 base and J lost 7, with 2 bases in between. This CDR3 contains 12 residues. In germline, CDR1 is SEHNR, CDR2 FQNEAQ (reference sequence). Study-level results: Peak timing came faster in the weaker secondary response, day 5 versus 15.

The chain links TRBV7-9 to TRBJ1-6; no definite D call. Sequencing used CD8+ T cells sorted from PBMCs, obtained more than 14 days after the first yellow fever vaccination. This TCR was sampled from a man aged 18 to 29 who received the YFV17D yellow fever vaccine. In nucleotides, the CDR3 is TGTGCCAGCAGCTTAGAGAATTCACCCCTCCACTTT. Amino acid sequence: CASSLENSPLHF.